What follows are 27 T cell receptor beta chains derived from one specimen sequenced in a study of T cells in Graves' hyperthyroidism and ophthalmopathy. TCR beta CDR3 region amplification was performed from RNA transcripts. With the HTBI primer set, the TCR CDR3 went through a first round of RT-PCR. Each CDR3 protein gets one entry after TCRdb re-called the multiplex PCR reads with MiXCR. The sample lists about 610,000 distinct CDR3 sequences; roughly 15% were seen once. The sample was blood. The receptors originated from a middle-aged woman with Graves' ophthalmopathy.

This clonotype has ten or more counts. The CDR3 end shows no conserved phenylalanine or tryptophan, and so a read error is likely. The chain is built from TRBV28 and TRBJ1-1; 10 bases match TRBD1. CDR1 is MDHEN and CDR2 is SYDVKM in the germline V gene. The CDR3 consists of 14 residues. V dropped 6 bases and J dropped 5; count of bases not matched to a gene: 6. CDR3 sequence: CASRPRQGATEAFL. In DNA, the CDR3 is TGTGCCAGCAGACCCAGACAGGGGGCAACTGAAGCTTTCCTT.

This clonotype was counted at least ten times. The chain couples TRBV6-5 to TRBJ2-5, with no clear D. The CDR3 spans 17 residues. Trimming cost V 0 bases and J 0 bases, with 14 bases left between them. Germline-derived CDR1 and CDR2 are MNHEY and SVGAGI. In nucleotides, the CDR3 is TGTGCCAGCAGTTACTCGATGGTAGCCGAGTACCAAGAGACCCAGTACTTC. This translates into CASSYSMVAEYQETQYF.

The chain uses TRBV28 and TRBJ1-1; 8 bases are shared with TRBD1. V trimming: 1 base; J trimming: 0 bases; junction bases outside the gene matches: 4. The V gene's germline CDR1 is MDHEN and CDR2 SYDVKM. The CDR3 covers 16 residues. In nucleotides, the CDR3 is TGTGCCAGCAGTTTATCAGGGGGCACAATGAACACTGAAGCTTTCTTT. It translates to CASSLSGGTMNTEAFF. Based on the CDR3 plus reference TRBV28 and TRBJ1-1, the full variable domain is DVKVTQSSRYLVKRTGEKVFLECVQDMDHENMFWYRQDPGLGLRLIYFSYDVKMKEKGDIPEGYSVSREKKERFSLILESASTNQTSMYLCASSLSGGTMNTEAFFGQGTRLTVV.

This clonotype was detected many times. The chain is built from TRBV7-2 and TRBJ2-7, with D possibly matching TRBD2 (5 bases). V lost 8 bases, J lost 3 bases, and 14 bases lay in between. There are 13 residues in the CDR3. Germline CDR1 and CDR2: SGHTA and FQGNSA. The CDR3 DNA follows: TGTGCCAGCGGATGGACTCAAGACTACGAGCAGTACTTC. This gives the protein CASGWTQDYEQYF.

This clonotype came up many times. The chain carries TRBV12-3 or TRBV12-4 and TRBJ2-2; 10 bases align to TRBD2. The CDR3 runs to 16 residues. The junction had 4 bases not matched to a gene; V was cut back by 5 bases and J by 1 base. Here the CDR3 reads CASSIRTSGNTGELFF. In nucleotides, the CDR3 is TGTGCCAGCAGTATAAGGACTAGCGGGAACACCGGGGAGCTGTTTTTT.

In its sample, this clonotype was seen many times. The V call is TRBV2, the J call TRBJ1-2; D is unresolved. In germline, CDR1 is SNHLY, CDR2 FYNNEI. This CDR3 contains 14 residues. The V gene lost 4 bases and the J gene lost 2 bases, with 11 bases spanning the gap. The CDR3, as DNA: TGTGCCAGCAGTGCAGAGAGTACAAACTATGGCTACACCTTC. Translation gives CASSAESTNYGYTF.

In this sample, this clonotype turned up many times. The rearrangement joins TRBV29-1 to TRBJ2-7, with a weak D call TRBD2 (6 bases). The CDR3 consists of 12 residues. Germline lookup yields CDR1 SQVTM and CDR2 ANQGSEA. Trimming left V 3 bases short and J 4 bases short, with 10 bases between. This CDR3 is CSVEVGGYEQYF. The DNA of the CDR3 is TGCAGCGTTGAGGTGGGGGGTTACGAGCAGTACTTC.

Ten or more counts support this clonotype. The germline gene is not matched at one end of the junction; a read error may be the cause. The rearrangement joins TRBV7-2 to TRBJ2-2; no reliable D call. Germline loops: CDR1 SGHTA, CDR2 FQGNSA. CDR3 length equals 14 residues. This CDR3 reads CASSLAENTGELFF. The CDR3 coding sequence is TGTGCCAGCAGTTTAGCAGAGAACACCGGGGAGCTGTTTTTT.

This clonotype was recorded at least ten times. This chain uses TRBV10-3 with TRBJ1-5, with TRBD1 matching 8 bases. The germline V gene encodes CDR1 ENHRY and CDR2 SYGVKD. The junction had 4 bases not matched to a gene; V was cut back by 0 bases and J by 6 bases. This CDR3 contains 15 residues. The CDR3 nucleotides read TGTGCCATCAGTGAGTCAACAGGGGGAGGTCAGCCCCAGCATTTT. Translation: CAISESTGGGQPQHF.

Ten or more counts support this clonotype. The chain employs TRBV20-1 and TRBJ2-7; 10 bases agree with TRBD2. V gave up 6 bases and J gave up 7 bases; unmatched junction bases: 12. From germline, CDR1 is DFQATT and CDR2 SNEGSKA (reference sequence). This CDR3 is 14 amino acids long. CDR3 in amino acids: CSAPMGAGGREQYF. Here the CDR3 DNA reads TGCAGTGCCCCGATGGGAGCGGGAGGGCGGGAGCAGTACTTC.

The chain employs TRBV5-1 and TRBJ1-5; TRBD1 is a possible D gene (5 bases). The V end was cut by 0 bases, the J end by 0 bases, with 7 bases between. CDR3 length: 15 residues. Germline loops: CDR1 SGHRS, CDR2 YFSETQ. The CDR3 is CASSLGQNSNQPQHF. In DNA, the CDR3 is TGCGCCAGCAGCTTGGGACAGAATAGCAATCAGCCCCAGCATTTT.

This clonotype was detected many times. The chain combines TRBV20-1 with TRBJ2-7, with 10 bases that match TRBD2. Germline V gene data show CDR1 as DFQATT and CDR2 as SNEGSKA (reference sequence). The V segment lost 0 bases and the J segment 2 bases; nucleotides outside the gene matches: 7. CDR3 size: 16 residues. CDR3 loop: CSAREISGRFPYEQYF. CDR3 coding DNA: TGCAGTGCTAGAGAAATTAGCGGGAGGTTCCCCTACGAGCAGTACTTC.

The CDR3: CASSDRDREQYF. CDR3 bases: TGTGCCAGCAGCGACCGGGACAGAGAGCAGTACTTC. V usage is TRBV7-9 and J usage is TRBJ2-7; 7 nucleotides line up with TRBD1. The germline V gene encodes CDR1 SEHNR and CDR2 FQNEAQ (reference sequence). The CDR3 is 12 residues long. After removal of 5 bases from V and 7 bases from J, the junction contained 5 bases not matched to a gene. The entire variable domain, with the rest obtained from reference TRBV7-9 and TRBJ2-7, is as follows: DTGVSQNPRHKITKRGQNVTFRCDPISEHNRLYWYRQTLGQGPEFLTYFQNEAQLEKSRLLSDRFSAERPKGSFSTLEIQRTEQGDSAMYLCASSDRDREQYFGPGTRLTVT.

V usage is TRBV20-1 and J usage is TRBJ1-1; D uncertain. CDR1 and CDR2 (germline): DFQATT, SNEGSKA (reference sequence). CDR3 length: 12 residues. V lost 6 bases and J 1 base, leaving 9 bases between the germline ends. CDR3 coding DNA: TGCAGTGCCGGACCCTCGAACACTGAAGCTTTCTTT. Translating gives CSAGPSNTEAFF.

The genes are TRBV12-3 or TRBV12-4 and TRBJ2-7, with D tentatively TRBD1 (6 bases). V was clipped by 5 bases and J by 6 bases, with 11 bases between them. The CDR3 length is 12 residues. CDR3 amino acids: CASSDTGFEQYF. The CDR3, as DNA: TGTGCCAGCAGTGATACAGGGTTCGAGCAGTACTTC.

In this sample, this clonotype turned up many times. The gene calls are TRBV6-5 and TRBJ2-4; 10 nucleotides line up with TRBD1. V was clipped by 4 bases and J by 3 bases; unmatched bases: 9. The length of the CDR3 is 17 residues. Per germline, CDR1 MNHEY and CDR2 SVGAGI. The DNA for the CDR3 is TGTGCCAGCAGTTCCCGTTTGGACAGGGGGGACAAAAACATTCAGTACTTC. It codes for CASSSRLDRGDKNIQYF.

This clonotype was picked up many times. This rearrangement joins TRBV30 to TRBJ1-4; D is undetermined. Trimming shortened V by 0 bases and J by 3 bases, and 8 bases separated the two germline ends. Germline loops: CDR1 GTSNPN, CDR2 SVGIG (reference sequence). This CDR3 has 14 residues. The CDR3 sequence: CAWSVGPPNEKLFF. The CDR3 nucleotides are TGTGCCTGGAGTGTCGGACCCCCTAATGAAAAACTGTTTTTT.

The chain combines TRBV18 with TRBJ1-1, with D uncertain. This CDR3 is built from 16 residues. V lost 2 bases to trimming and J lost 0 bases, with 13 bases between them. Per the germline V gene, CDR1 is KGHSH and CDR2 is LQKENI. DNA of the CDR3: TGTGCCAGCTCACCAAATCGACCACGGATGAACACTGAAGCTTTCTTT. This codes for CASSPNRPRMNTEAFF.

This clonotype was observed at least ten times. The chain combines TRBV20-1 with TRBJ1-2, with D tentatively TRBD1 (6 bases). Germline V gives CDR1 DFQATT, CDR2 SNEGSKA (reference sequence). This CDR3 is built from 13 residues. V was pared by 3 bases and J by 4 bases, with 12 bases between. The DNA for the CDR3 is TGCAGTGCTAGGGGGGGGCTCGGCTATGGCTACACCTTC. Translation gives CSARGGLGYGYTF.

This clonotype was observed at least ten times. The rearrangement joins TRBV6-2 or TRBV6-3 to TRBJ2-7, with 11 positions matching TRBD2. The CDR3 is 15 residues long. V shed 6 bases, J shed 1 base, and the junction held 5 bases outside the gene matches. Germline V gene lookup returns CDR1 MNHEY and CDR2 SVGEGT. The DNA for the CDR3 is TGTGCCAGCAGACCCCTAGCGGGAGGTTCCTACGAGCAGTACTTC. Its protein is CASRPLAGGSYEQYF.

This clonotype was counted only a few times. This rearrangement joins TRBV27 to TRBJ1-2, with D perhaps TRBD1 (5 bases). Germline CDR1 reads MNHEY; CDR2 reads SMNVEV (reference sequence). V lost 0 bases and J lost 2, with 16 bases in between. CDR3 length equals 17 residues. CDR3 nucleotide sequence: TGTGCCAGCAGTTTATCGGTTTTAGGAGGGGAGAACTATGGCTACACCTTC. This codes for CASSLSVLGGENYGYTF.

The chain is built from TRBV5-1 and TRBJ2-5, with 9 bases aligning to TRBD2. CDR1 and CDR2 (germline): SGHRS, YFSETQ. The V and J ends lost 6 bases and 5 bases, in that order; junction bases with no gene match: 8. This CDR3 spans 14 amino acids. CDR3 in amino acids: CASKRIAGDETQYF. The CDR3 DNA sequence: TGCGCCAGCAAGAGGATAGCGGGAGATGAGACCCAGTACTTC.

This chain connects TRBV10-3 to TRBJ1-2, with 12 bases fitting TRBD1. The J segment lost 3 bases and the V segment lost 6 bases, leaving 14 bases of the junction unmatched. The CDR3 has 18 amino acids. Germline V gene lookup returns CDR1 ENHRY and CDR2 SYGVKD. The CDR3 loop is CAISLNRDRGRKDYGYTF. The CDR3, as DNA: TGTGCCATCAGCCTTAACCGGGACAGGGGGCGGAAAGACTATGGCTACACCTTC.

This clonotype was counted only a few times. The chain recombines TRBV5-1 with TRBJ1-5; 8 nucleotides align to TRBD1. Germline lookup yields CDR1 SGHRS and CDR2 YFSETQ. The CDR3 covers 13 residues. With V trimmed by 0 bases and J by 14 bases, 7 bases remained unmatched. This CDR3 is CASSLASDRVKHF. As DNA, the CDR3 is TGCGCCAGCAGCTTGGCCTCGGACAGGGTGAAGCATTTT.

This clonotype was seen at least ten times. The V and J genes are TRBV7-9 and TRBJ2-7, with 13 bases identical to TRBD2. Germline lookup yields CDR1 SEHNR and CDR2 FQNEAQ (reference sequence). With V trimmed by 7 bases and J by 5 bases, 8 bases remained unmatched. This CDR3 is built from 15 residues. The CDR3 is CASTPSGTSGDEQYF. For the CDR3, the DNA is TGTGCCAGCACCCCTTCCGGGACTAGCGGGGACGAGCAGTACTTC.

The genes are TRBV9 and TRBJ1-2; D is perhaps TRBD1 (5 bases). V was shortened by 3 bases and J by 4 bases, with 13 bases between the two germline ends. The CDR3 runs to 14 residues. Germline lookup yields CDR1 SGDLS and CDR2 YYNGEE. This CDR3 reads CASSDLTAPYGYTF. The CDR3 DNA sequence: TGTGCCAGCAGCGATCTGACAGCTCCCTATGGCTACACCTTC.

This clonotype has a handful of counts. The genes are TRBV20-1 and TRBJ1-1; D unclear. The germline gives CDR1 DFQATT, CDR2 SNEGSKA (reference sequence). This CDR3 region has 12 residues. V dropped 6 bases and J dropped 1 base, with 9 bases sitting between them. As DNA, the CDR3 is TGCAGTGCGGGCAGGCCGAACACTGAAGCTTTCTTT. Translated: CSAGRPNTEAFF.